These 7 T cell receptor beta chains were sequenced from one sample in a study of shared clonotypes between healthy human individuals. Assay used: immunoSEQ multiplex PCR; TCRdb lists only in-frame clones, some missing. The repertoire holds around 690,000 clones, with less than 95% as singletons. Sample: memory CD8+ T cells from PBMCs. Subset in this sample: CD45RO+ cells pooled with CCR7-negative TemRA cells. Every receptor here comes from a man aged 18-30 years in good health. Some clones in this sample may be carry-over from other donors' samples.

The V call is TRBV28, the J call TRBJ1-4; TRBD1 matches 8 bases. After removal of 4 bases from V and 5 bases from J, the junction contained 6 bases not matched to a gene. Germline loops: CDR1 MDHEN, CDR2 SYDVKM. The CDR3 has 15 amino acids. The CDR3 here is CASSSHRGFNEKLFF. The CDR3 DNA reads TGTGCCAGCAGTTCCCACAGGGGGTTCAATGAAAAACTGTTTTTT. The full variable domain, completed using reference TRBV28 and TRBJ1-4, is DVKVTQSSRYLVKRTGEKVFLECVQDMDHENMFWYRQDPGLGLRLIYFSYDVKMKEKGDIPEGYSVSREKKERFSLILESASTNQTSMYLCASSSHRGFNEKLFFGSGTQLSVL.

The gene calls are TRBV5-5 and TRBJ2-7; perhaps D is TRBD1 or TRBD2 (5 bases each). This CDR3 comprises 14 residues. Germline-derived CDR1 and CDR2 are SGHKS and YYEKEE (reference sequence). V dropped 1 base and J dropped 3 bases, with 11 bases sitting between them. Here the CDR3 reads CASSLLTGLYEQYF. The CDR3 nucleotides are TGTGCCAGCAGCTTGTTGACGGGGCTCTACGAGCAGTACTTC.

The chain employs TRBV27 and TRBJ2-3; 10 nucleotides align to TRBD2. J was trimmed by 6 bases and V by 6 bases; bases with no gene match: 9. The CDR3 is 15 residues long. Germline CDR1 reads MNHEY; CDR2 reads SMNVEV (reference sequence). CDR3 sequence reads: CASSLVAGGGDTQYF. DNA of the CDR3: TGTGCCAGCAGCCTAGTAGCGGGAGGCGGGGATACGCAGTATTTT.

Only one count was recorded for this clone. The rearrangement uses TRBV27 and TRBJ2-7, with TRBD1 identical over 9 bases. Germline lookup yields CDR1 MNHEY and CDR2 SMNVEV (reference sequence). The length of the CDR3 is 14 residues. The ends lost 5 bases at V and 2 bases at J; junction bases unmatched: 4. CDR3 residues: CASSPRDRAYEQYF. CDR3 bases: TGTGCCAGCAGTCCCCGGGACAGGGCCTACGAGCAGTACTTC.

The chain has TRBV7-9 and TRBJ2-2; no reliable D call. V was shortened by 4 bases and J by 6 bases, with 9 bases between the two germline ends. Germline lookup yields CDR1 SEHNR and CDR2 FQNEAQ (reference sequence). This CDR3 region has 13 residues. The CDR3 loop reads CASSSQVAGELFF. Here the CDR3 DNA reads TGTGCCAGCAGCTCGCAGGTGGCCGGGGAGCTGTTTTTT.

This clone turned up a few times. The chain links TRBV7-9 to TRBJ2-5, with 10 positions matching TRBD2. Unmatched junction bases numbered 8, after V lost 5 bases and J lost 5 bases. The CDR3 sequence is 15 residues long. Germline CDR1 is SEHNR and CDR2 is FQNEAQ (reference sequence). CDR3 nucleotide sequence: TGTGCCAGCAGCCCTCTAGCGGGAGTTTGGGAGACCCAGTACTTC. This encodes CASSPLAGVWETQYF.

The chain combines TRBV29-1 with TRBJ2-5; D gene uncertain. The J call is in doubt because the DNA end fits TRBJ2-7 better. The germline V gene has CDR1 SQVTM and CDR2 ANQGSEA. The CDR3 length is 13 residues. CDR3 region: CSVAWGPRSEQYF. In nucleotides, the CDR3 is TGCAGCGTTGCTTGGGGTCCGCGTAGCGAGCAGTACTTC.